A selection of T cell receptor beta chains follows, all from one sample in a study of OX40 agonist ivuxolimab in advanced cancers. TCRdb's table, derived via immunoSEQ multiplex PCR, lists solely in-frame clones and lacks some. The sample includes more than 55,000 clones, 70% to 90% seen only once; the top ten take 5% to 6.5%. This specimen was CD4+ or CD8+ T cells sorted from blood, taken in a trial of the OX40 agonist ivuxolimab. The receptors originated from an adult with an advanced solid tumor such as melanoma, head and neck, liver or kidney cancer. CDR3s include the opening cysteine and the closing phenylalanine or tryptophan. The D gene is left open where the match is weak.

CDR3 protein	V gene	J gene	CDR3 length	D gene
CASSLTANYGYTF	TRBV5-6	TRBJ1-2	13	NA
CASSLGTGSYEQYF	TRBV7-9	TRBJ2-7	14	TRBD1
CAWSGPTSGIHEQYF	TRBV30	TRBJ2-7	15	TRBD2
CASSLAGPSHEQFF	TRBV11-2	TRBJ2-1	14	NA
CASTFGQGSYEQYF	TRBV7-2	TRBJ2-7	14	NA
CASSRDRGPGELFF	TRBV7-2	TRBJ2-2	14	TRBD1
CAISELRQGEDGYTF	TRBV10-3	TRBJ1-2	15	TRBD1
CASGLSRNTEAFF	TRBV7-8	TRBJ1-1	13	NA
CASSPGHRTGELFF	TRBV7-3	TRBJ2-2	14	NA
CASSHTGNTYTQYF	TRBV14	TRBJ2-3	14	NA
CASSLLAGGFNEQYF	TRBV7-2	NA	15	TRBD1
CASSLRGYRSGNTIYF	TRBV5-6	TRBJ1-3	16	NA
CASITTGAGYTF	TRBV2	TRBJ1-2	12	TRBD1
CASSYERGPYEQYF	TRBV6-6	TRBJ2-7	14	NA
CASSFRRGPLYEQYF	TRBV7-3	NA	15	NA
CASSLRQGYYEQYF	TRBV7-6	TRBJ2-7	14	TRBD1
CASSVAGTENTEAFF	TRBV9	TRBJ1-1	15	TRBD1
CATSRDRWGGLYSTDTQYF	TRBV15	TRBJ2-3	19	TRBD2
CASSWRDRRSSTDTQYF	TRBV11-2	TRBJ2-3	17	NA
CASSPAPKSSYEQYF	TRBV28	TRBJ2-7	15	NA
CASSLVAWVSGNQPQHF	TRBV7-2	TRBJ1-5	17	NA
CASSLVVNTEAFF	TRBV7-9	TRBJ1-1	13	NA
CARLTGLAGVLADTQYF	TRBV9	TRBJ2-3	17	TRBD2
CASSRDRDYEQYF	TRBV4-1	NA	13	NA
CASSPPSGGHPYEQYF	TRBV28	TRBJ2-7	16	NA
CASSSQMNTEAFF	TRBV7-9	TRBJ1-1	13	NA
CASSIAPGELFF	TRBV19	TRBJ2-2	12	NA
CASSLTGWGLQETQYF	TRBV7-2	TRBJ2-5	16	NA
CASSRSLAGSYNEQFF	TRBV7-9	TRBJ2-1	16	TRBD2
CASSYTNYNSPLHF	TRBV6-6	TRBJ1-6	14	NA
CASALAVDQPQHF	TRBV5-1	TRBJ1-5	13	NA
CASSLFHGSNEKLFF	TRBV28	TRBJ1-4	15	NA
CASSGQLKDEQFF	TRBV2	TRBJ2-1	13	NA
CASRPNLPGQGNPEQYF	TRBV5-5	TRBJ2-7	17	TRBD1
CASSQTGLRTEAFF	TRBV25-1	TRBJ1-1	14	TRBD1
CSGTILGIQYF	TRBV29-1	TRBJ2-4	11	NA
CASSPPYVNEQYF	TRBV18	NA	13	NA
CASSGTANYGYTF	TRBV2	TRBJ1-2	13	NA
CASNHVKGTPNYGYTF	TRBV19	TRBJ1-2	16	NA
CASKATGIYTEAFF	TRBV10-2	TRBJ1-1	14	NA
CASSAEPGVGQPQHF	TRBV5-1	TRBJ1-5	15	NA
CASSLGMAGGSYNEQFF	TRBV4-2	TRBJ2-1	17	TRBD2
CASKAGATDTQYF	TRBV5-1	TRBJ2-3	13	NA
CASSLHLTDTQYF	TRBV7-6	TRBJ2-3	13	NA
CASSKRTGAYNEQFF	TRBV5-8	TRBJ2-1	15	TRBD1
CAWSQKEHEKLFF	TRBV30	TRBJ1-4	13	NA
CASSSRQGLNTEAFF	TRBV27	TRBJ1-1	15	TRBD1
CASTPGEARGDTEAFF	TRBV28	TRBJ1-1	16	NA
CASSIEGRQPQHF	TRBV19	TRBJ1-5	13	NA
CASSQFGTAGELFF	TRBV14	TRBJ2-2	14	NA
CASSLEGRETGELFF	TRBV5-1	TRBJ2-2	15	TRBD2
CASSLNRIYGYTF	TRBV7-3	TRBJ1-2	13	NA